What follows are 27 T cell receptor beta chains derived from one specimen sequenced in a study of Graves' ophthalmopathy and Graves' hyperthyroidism. Researchers took RNA transcripts and amplified TCR beta CDR3 regions from them. The first round was an RT-PCR with HTBI primers, and the second round was a multiplex PCR. TCRdb re-called the multiplex PCR reads through MiXCR, storing one row per CDR3 protein. The sample yields over a million distinct CDR3 sequences, roughly two fifths seen once. Material: peripheral blood or thyroid tissue (not recorded which). These receptors were taken from an adult man with Graves' hyperthyroidism.

This clonotype was counted a few times. The chain joins TRBV5-5 to TRBJ2-2, with D perhaps matching TRBD2 (5 bases). V was shortened by 1 base and J by 3 bases, with 13 bases between the two germline ends. CDR1 and CDR2 (germline): SGHKS, YYEKEE (reference sequence). The CDR3 loop spans 16 amino acids. The CDR3 DNA reads TGTGCCAGCAGCTTGATCCCGAGCGGAGACACCGGGGAGCTGTTTTTT. This gives the protein CASSLIPSGDTGELFF. The full variable domain, completed using reference TRBV5-5 and TRBJ2-2, is DAGVTQSPTHLIKTRGQQVTLRCSPISGHKSVSWYQQVLGQGPQFIFQYYEKEERGRGNFPDRFSARQFPNYSSELNVNALLLGDSALYLCASSLIPSGDTGELFFGEGSRLTVL.

This clonotype was recorded a few times. V and J are TRBV5-1 and TRBJ2-2, with TRBD1 as a possible D gene (6 bases). The V end was cut by 0 bases, the J end by 0 bases, with 9 bases between. The CDR3 runs 16 residues. Germline-derived CDR1 and CDR2 are SGHRS and YFSETQ. The CDR3 region is CASSLGRQANTGELFF. Written as DNA, the CDR3 is TGCGCCAGCAGCTTGGGGCGACAGGCGAACACCGGGGAGCTGTTTTTT.

Remarks on this clonotype: One end of the junction varies from germline; a read error may be responsible. V usage is TRBV4-1 and J usage is TRBJ2-7; TRBD1 agrees at 9 bases. Looked up from germline, CDR1 is MGHRA and CDR2 is YSYEKL. This CDR3 comprises 18 residues. CDR3: CASSLDKPPGQGNYEQYF. The CDR3 DNA follows: TGTGCCAGCAGCTTAGACAAACCACCGGGACAGGGAAACTACGAGCAGTACTTC.

The table lists this clonotype with many counts. This chain uses TRBV7-2 with TRBJ2-7; D might be TRBD1 (6 bases). Germline loops: CDR1 SGHTA, CDR2 FQGNSA. With 5 bases removed from V and 3 bases from J, the gap between germline ends came to 11 bases. This CDR3 contains 13 residues. In DNA form, the CDR3 reads TGTGCCAGCAGCAAACAGGGAAACTACGAGCAGTACTTC. This codes for CASSKQGNYEQYF.

The CDR3 DNA reads as TGCAGCGTTGGAAGGGACAGCCCGACCCAGTACTTC. Encoded protein: CSVGRDSPTQYF. The chain carries TRBV29-1 and TRBJ2-5; 7 bases match TRBD1. J gave up 7 bases and V 4 bases, and 6 bases lay outside the gene matches. CDR1 and CDR2 (germline): SQVTM, ANQGSEA. The CDR3 consists of 12 residues.

This clonotype was recorded at least ten times. The chain carries TRBV2 and TRBJ2-7, with 9 bases identical to TRBD2. V was pared by 6 bases and J by 5 bases, with 14 bases of the junction left unmatched. The CDR3 consists of 16 residues. Germline lookup yields CDR1 SNHLY and CDR2 FYNNEI. The CDR3: CASRWLAGIPGDEQYF. CDR3 coding DNA: TGTGCCAGCAGATGGCTAGCGGGAATCCCCGGGGACGAGCAGTACTTC.

The chain links TRBV20-1 to TRBJ1-5; perhaps TRBD1 as D (6 bases). Trimming pared 3 bases from V and 4 bases from J, leaving 13 bases between. Germline CDR1 is DFQATT and CDR2 is SNEGSKA (reference sequence). The CDR3 contains 14 residues. The chain's CDR3 is CSARMGAWNQPQHF. Here the CDR3 DNA reads TGCAGTGCTAGGATGGGGGCCTGGAATCAGCCCCAGCATTTT.

This clonotype has at least ten counts. The rearrangement links TRBV7-9 to TRBJ2-7; D is unresolved. V was shortened by 1 base and J by 2 bases, with 9 bases between the two germline ends. Germline V gene sequence: CDR1 SEHNR, CDR2 FQNEAQ (reference sequence). This CDR3 is 14 amino acids long. CDR3 nucleotides: TGTGCCAGCAGCTTAGAACTTGAAACCTACGAGCAGTACTTC. This gives the protein CASSLELETYEQYF.

The chain is built from TRBV7-9 and TRBJ1-5; TRBD1 agrees at 9 bases. The J call may be mistaken, given a closer DNA end match to TRBJ2-2. The CDR3 consists of 18 residues. CDR1 is SEHNR, CDR2 FQNEAQ, per germline (reference sequence). CDR3 in amino acids: CASSLGTGTGYNTGELFF. Written as DNA, the CDR3 is TGTGCCAGCAGCCTAGGGACAGGGACGGGGTATAACACCGGGGAGCTGTTTTTT.

As to this clonotype: This may be a read error: a much more frequent sequence differs by one nucleotide. The rearrangement links TRBV20-1 to TRBJ1-4; no definite D call. There are 14 residues in the CDR3. Germline CDR1 and CDR2: DFQATT and SNEGSKA (reference sequence). The CDR3 DNA is TGCAGTGTTAGAGTGCGAGGCGGTTACGAAAAACTGTTTTTT. It encodes CSVRVRGGYEKLFF.

Concerning this clonotype: It may be a read error: a sequence one base away is much more abundant. The rearrangement joins TRBV7-8 to TRBJ1-1; weak D call: TRBD1 (5 bases). Looked up from germline, CDR1 is SGHVS and CDR2 is FQNEAQ. Trimming pared 4 bases from V and 7 bases from J, leaving 13 bases between. This CDR3 contains 13 residues. Here the CDR3 DNA reads TGTGCCAGCAGCTCGGGGGGGAGCAGTGAAGCTTTCTTT. Translating gives CASSSGGSSEAFF.

This clonotype has only a few counts. The V and J genes are TRBV6-5 and TRBJ2-7; 8 bases are shared with TRBD1. The ends lost 4 bases at V and 5 bases at J; junction bases unmatched: 7. CDR1 is MNHEY, CDR2 SVGAGI, per germline. CDR3 length: 14 amino acids. CDR3 loop: CASSSPQGGDEQYF. The DNA for the CDR3 is TGTGCCAGCAGTTCCCCACAGGGGGGAGACGAGCAGTACTTC.

The chain uses TRBV28 and TRBJ2-5, with a possible D match to TRBD2 (6 bases). CDR1 and CDR2 (germline): MDHEN, SYDVKM. This CDR3 region has 13 residues. Trimming removed 5 bases at V and 7 bases at J, with 14 bases between. The CDR3 nucleotides read TGTGCCAGCAGTCCCCGGGTGCGGGGGACCCAGTACTTC. Protein: CASSPRVRGTQYF. The full variable domain, its missing parts supplied by reference TRBV28 and TRBJ2-5, is DVKVTQSSRYLVKRTGEKVFLECVQDMDHENMFWYRQDPGLGLRLIYFSYDVKMKEKGDIPEGYSVSREKKERFSLILESASTNQTSMYLCASSPRVRGTQYFGPGTRLLVL.

This clonotype was seen more than once but under ten times. J is TRBJ2-5 and V is TRBV5-8; TRBD2 is a possible D gene (6 bases). CDR1 is SGHTS, CDR2 YDEGEE, per germline. V was cut by 4 bases and J by 2 bases, with 15 bases left in between. The CDR3 contains 15 residues. The CDR3 nucleotides read TGTGCCAGCAGCCGCGGGGCACAGGCTCAAGAGACCCAGTACTTC. Protein product: CASSRGAQAQETQYF.

The DNA of the CDR3 is TGTGCCAGCAGCGGGACAGTCATCGACGAGCAGTACTTC. Translated: CASSGTVIDEQYF. The chain is built from TRBV7-9 and TRBJ2-7; 7 bases map to TRBD1. The CDR3 sequence is 13 residues long. The germline CDR1 and CDR2 sequences are SEHNR and FQNEAQ (reference sequence). V shed 5 bases and J 5 bases; nucleotides not matched to a gene: 6.

V gene TRBV2 combines with J gene TRBJ2-7; D is perhaps TRBD1 (6 bases). Trimming took 5 bases from V and 3 from J, leaving 14 bases between them. Germline loops: CDR1 SNHLY, CDR2 FYNNEI. The length of the CDR3 is 14 residues. The CDR3 protein is CASSWTVGFYEQYF. As DNA, the CDR3 is TGTGCCAGCAGTTGGACAGTAGGATTCTACGAGCAGTACTTC. The variable domain in full, with the rest retrieved from reference TRBV2 and TRBJ2-7, is EPEVTQTPSHQVTQMGQEVILRCVPISNHLYFYWYRQILGQKVEFLVSFYNNEISEKSEIFDDQFSVERPDGSNFTLKIRSTKLEDSAMYFCASSWTVGFYEQYFGPGTRLTVT.

This clonotype showed up many times. This sequence joins TRBV10-3 and TRBJ1-4; TRBD1 agrees at 9 bases. V shed 6 bases and J 6 bases; nucleotides not matched to a gene: 5. This CDR3 spans 14 amino acids. Germline CDR1 reads ENHRY; CDR2 reads SYGVKD. CDR3 region: CAIRQTGGDEKLFF. The CDR3 coding sequence is TGTGCCATCAGGCAGACAGGGGGGGATGAAAAACTGTTTTTT.

The chain combines TRBV29-1 with TRBJ2-7, with 9 nucleotides matching TRBD1. CDR3 length: 14 residues. The V gene's germline CDR1 is SQVTM and CDR2 ANQGSEA. The V gene end was trimmed by 3 bases and the J gene end by 3 bases; junction bases not matched to a gene: 6. DNA for the CDR3: TGCAGCGTTGATATGGGGACAGGGATCTACGAGCAGTACTTC. Amino acid sequence: CSVDMGTGIYEQYF.

The chain links TRBV9 to TRBJ2-7; TRBD2 is a possible D gene (7 bases). Trimming removed 4 bases at V and 3 bases at J, with 17 bases between. CDR1 and CDR2 from the germline V gene are SGDLS and YYNGEE. CDR3 length equals 15 residues. In DNA form, the CDR3 reads TGTGCCAGCAGCTCGGGGGGCACAGGTTTCTACGAGCAGTACTTC. This encodes CASSSGGTGFYEQYF. Supplemented by reference TRBV9 and TRBJ2-7, the full variable domain reads DSGVTQTPKHLITATGQRVTLRCSPRSGDLSVYWYQQSLDQGLQFLIQYYNGEERAKGNILERFSAQQFPDLHSELNLSSLELGDSALYFCASSSGGTGFYEQYFGPGTRLTVT.

This clonotype has a count of ten or more. This chain connects TRBV7-6 to TRBJ2-2, with D possibly being TRBD1 or TRBD2 (5 bases each). Trimming pared 5 bases from V and 4 bases from J, leaving 17 bases between. This CDR3 is built from 16 residues. Germline CDR1 SGHVS, CDR2 FNYEAQ. CDR3: CASSPVRGRSTGELFF. The CDR3 DNA reads as TGTGCCAGCAGCCCGGTACGGGGCCGAAGCACCGGGGAGCTGTTTTTT. The full variable domain, its missing parts supplied by reference TRBV7-6 and TRBJ2-2, is GAGVSQSPRYKVTKRGQDVALRCDPISGHVSLYWYRQALGQGPEFLTYFNYEAQQDKSGLPNDRFSAERPEGSISTLTIQRTEQRDSAMYRCASSPVRGRSTGELFFGEGSRLTVL.

This clonotype was seen many times. The chain joins TRBV29-1 to TRBJ2-5; 7 positions agree with TRBD2. V lost 7 bases to trimming and J lost 2 bases; unmatched junction nucleotides: 10. From germline, CDR1 is SQVTM and CDR2 ANQGSEA. The CDR3 is 14 amino acids. Written as DNA, the CDR3 is TGCAGCGCCCGTAGGGCTAGCGGACAAGAGACCCAGTACTTC. Amino acid sequence: CSARRASGQETQYF.

This clonotype has a count of ten or more. The J gene is TRBJ1-5, the V gene TRBV24-1; D is perhaps TRBD1 (5 bases). This CDR3 contains 14 residues. Per the germline V gene, CDR1 is KGHDR and CDR2 is SFDVKD. The germline V and J ends were trimmed by 5 bases and 6 bases, with 13 bases remaining between them. In nucleotides, the CDR3 is TGTGCCACCAGTGCGGAGGGGCGCGGTCAGCCCCAGCATTTT. Amino acid sequence: CATSAEGRGQPQHF.

This clonotype was found a few times. This chain connects TRBV7-6 to TRBJ2-1; 7 bases align to TRBD1. Looked up from germline, CDR1 is SGHVS and CDR2 is FNYEAQ. The CDR3 is 12 residues long. V lost 6 bases and J lost 7; bases outside the gene matches: 3. Here the CDR3 reads CASRKGANEQFF. The CDR3 DNA is TGTGCCAGCAGAAAGGGGGCGAATGAGCAGTTCTTC.

This chain joins TRBV2 and TRBJ2-7; perhaps TRBD1 as D (6 bases). V gave up 4 bases and J gave up 7 bases, with 14 bases separating them. The CDR3 is 13 amino acids. Germline CDR1 reads SNHLY; CDR2 reads FYNNEI. The CDR3 coding sequence is TGTGCCAGCAGTGGGACAGCCGCCGGGGAGCAGTACTTC. Protein: CASSGTAAGEQYF.

This chain joins TRBV25-1 and TRBJ2-5, with TRBD1 as a possible D gene (6 bases). The germline CDR1 and CDR2 sequences are MGHDK and SYGVNS. Trimming pared 8 bases from V and 2 bases from J, leaving 24 bases between. CDR3 length: 17 amino acids. As DNA, the CDR3 is TGTGCCAGCCGAGGGCCGGTTCGGTTCACAGGGCAAGAGACCCAGTACTTC. Amino acids: CASRGPVRFTGQETQYF.

This clonotype was counted ten times or more. The genes are TRBV20-1 and TRBJ1-3; the D is unclear. CDR1 and CDR2 from the germline V gene are DFQATT and SNEGSKA (reference sequence). The germline V and J ends were trimmed by 3 bases and 2 bases, with 8 bases remaining between them. The CDR3 runs 13 residues. The CDR3 spells CSASKGAGNTIYF. DNA of the CDR3: TGCAGTGCTAGTAAGGGTGCTGGAAACACCATATATTTT.

A few counts support this clonotype. V gene TRBV11-2 combines with J gene TRBJ2-3; D ambiguous. The CDR3 extends over 13 amino acids. V lost 0 bases and J 6 bases, leaving 7 bases between the germline ends. CDR1 and CDR2 (germline): SGHAT, FQNNGV. In DNA, the CDR3 is TGTGCCAGCAGCTTAGACCCCCAGGATACGCAGTATTTT. Its translation: CASSLDPQDTQYF.